This entry features one T cell receptor beta chain sequence. This record comes from a study of technical replicates of blood from a handful of donors. This table comes from immunoSEQ multiplex PCR, and its TCRdb copy is limited to in-frame clones, with some not included. The sample carries over 9,000 clones, about nine tenths recorded once. Sequencing was carried out using PBMCs. The sequence was collected from a human donor in good health.

CDR3 DNA: TGCGCCAGCAGCTCGGGACAGGACTACAATGAGCAGTTCTTC. Amino acids: CASSSGQDYNEQFF. This chain joins TRBV5-1 and TRBJ2-1; TRBD1 agrees at 8 bases. V shed 3 bases and J 3 bases; nucleotides not matched to a gene: 2. Germline V lookup: CDR1 SGHRS, CDR2 YFSETQ. This CDR3 spans 14 amino acids.